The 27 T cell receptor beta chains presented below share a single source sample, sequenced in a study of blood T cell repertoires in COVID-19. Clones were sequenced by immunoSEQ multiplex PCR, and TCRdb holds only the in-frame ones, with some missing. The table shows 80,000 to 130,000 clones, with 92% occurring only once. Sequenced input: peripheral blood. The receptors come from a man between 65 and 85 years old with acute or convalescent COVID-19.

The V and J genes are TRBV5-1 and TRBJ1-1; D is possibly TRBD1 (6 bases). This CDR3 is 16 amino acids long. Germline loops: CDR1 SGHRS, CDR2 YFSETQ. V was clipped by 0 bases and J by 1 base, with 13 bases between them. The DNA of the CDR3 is TGCGCCAGCAGCTTGGTCAGGGGTAGGCGGAACACTGAAGCTTTCTTT. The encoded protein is CASSLVRGRRNTEAFF.

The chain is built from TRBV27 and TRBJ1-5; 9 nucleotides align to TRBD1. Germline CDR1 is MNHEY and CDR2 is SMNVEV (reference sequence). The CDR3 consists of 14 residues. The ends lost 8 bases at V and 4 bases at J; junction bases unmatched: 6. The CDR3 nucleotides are TGTGCCAGCCGCCACGGGACAGGGAATCAGCCCCAGCATTTT. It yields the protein CASRHGTGNQPQHF.

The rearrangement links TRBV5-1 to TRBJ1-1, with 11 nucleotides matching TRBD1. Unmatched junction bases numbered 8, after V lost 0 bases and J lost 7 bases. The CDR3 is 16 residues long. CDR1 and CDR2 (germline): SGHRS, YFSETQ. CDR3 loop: CASSLAPTGQGDEAFF. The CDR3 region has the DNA TGCGCCAGCAGCTTGGCGCCCACGGGACAGGGGGATGAAGCTTTCTTT. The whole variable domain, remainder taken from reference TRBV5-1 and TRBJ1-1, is KAGVTQTPRYLIKTRGQQVTLSCSPISGHRSVSWYQQTPGQGLQFLFEYFSETQRNKGNFPGRFSGRQFSNSRSEMNVSTLELGDSALYLCASSLAPTGQGDEAFFGQGTRLTVV.

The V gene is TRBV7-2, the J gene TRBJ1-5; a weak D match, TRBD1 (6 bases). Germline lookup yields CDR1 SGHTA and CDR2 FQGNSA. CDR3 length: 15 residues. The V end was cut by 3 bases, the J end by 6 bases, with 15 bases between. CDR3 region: CASSFGAGEIQPQHF. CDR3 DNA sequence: TGTGCCAGCAGCTTCGGGGCAGGGGAAATTCAGCCCCAGCATTTT.

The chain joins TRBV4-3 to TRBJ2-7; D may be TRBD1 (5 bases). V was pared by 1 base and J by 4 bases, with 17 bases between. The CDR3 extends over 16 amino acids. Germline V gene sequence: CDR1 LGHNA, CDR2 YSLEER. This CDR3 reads CASSQARIQDGYEQYF. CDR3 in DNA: TGCGCCAGCAGCCAAGCTAGGATACAGGACGGGTACGAGCAGTACTTC.

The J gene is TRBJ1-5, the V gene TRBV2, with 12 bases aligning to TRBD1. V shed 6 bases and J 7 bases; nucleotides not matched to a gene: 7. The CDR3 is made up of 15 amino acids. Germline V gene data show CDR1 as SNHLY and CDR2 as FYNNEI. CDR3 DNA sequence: TGTGCCAGCAGCCGGGACAGGGGGCAGAAACAGCCCCAGCATTTT. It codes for CASSRDRGQKQPQHF. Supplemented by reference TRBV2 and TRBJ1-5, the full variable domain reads EPEVTQTPSHQVTQMGQEVILRCVPISNHLYFYWYRQILGQKVEFLVSFYNNEISEKSEIFDDQFSVERPDGSNFTLKIRSTKLEDSAMYFCASSRDRGQKQPQHFGDGTRLSIL.

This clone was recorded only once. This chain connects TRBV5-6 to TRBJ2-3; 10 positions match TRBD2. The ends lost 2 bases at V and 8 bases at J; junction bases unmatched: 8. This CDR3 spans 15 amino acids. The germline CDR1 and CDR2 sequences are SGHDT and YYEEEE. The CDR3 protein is CASSFQSGRGATQYF. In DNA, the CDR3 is TGTGCCAGCAGCTTTCAAAGCGGGAGGGGAGCTACGCAGTATTTT.

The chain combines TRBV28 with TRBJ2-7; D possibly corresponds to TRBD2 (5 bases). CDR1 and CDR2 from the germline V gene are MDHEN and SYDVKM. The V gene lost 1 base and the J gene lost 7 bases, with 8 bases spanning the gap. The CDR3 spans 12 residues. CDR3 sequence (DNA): TGTGCCAGCAGTTTATCGCCGGGGGAGCAGTACTTC. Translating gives CASSLSPGEQYF.

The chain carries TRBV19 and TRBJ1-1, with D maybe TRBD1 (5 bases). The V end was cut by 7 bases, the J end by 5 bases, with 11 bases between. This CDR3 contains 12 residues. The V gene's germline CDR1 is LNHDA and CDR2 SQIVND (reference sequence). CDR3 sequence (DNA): TGTGCCAGTAAGTCAGGGTTTACTGAAGCTTTCTTT. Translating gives CASKSGFTEAFF.

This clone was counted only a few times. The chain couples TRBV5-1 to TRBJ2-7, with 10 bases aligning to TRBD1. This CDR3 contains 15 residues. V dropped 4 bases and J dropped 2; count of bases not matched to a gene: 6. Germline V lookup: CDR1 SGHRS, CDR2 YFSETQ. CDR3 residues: CASSKDRGGTYEQYF. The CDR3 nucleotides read TGCGCCAGCAGCAAGGACAGGGGGGGAACCTACGAGCAGTACTTC.

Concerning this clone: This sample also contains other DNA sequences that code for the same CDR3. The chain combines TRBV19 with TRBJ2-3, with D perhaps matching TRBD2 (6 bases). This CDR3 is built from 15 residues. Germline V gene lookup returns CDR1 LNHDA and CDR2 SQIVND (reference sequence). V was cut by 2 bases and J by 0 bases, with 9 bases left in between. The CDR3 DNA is TGTGCCAGTAGTATAATGCGGGGAAGCACAGATACGCAGTATTTT. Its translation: CASSIMRGSTDTQYF.

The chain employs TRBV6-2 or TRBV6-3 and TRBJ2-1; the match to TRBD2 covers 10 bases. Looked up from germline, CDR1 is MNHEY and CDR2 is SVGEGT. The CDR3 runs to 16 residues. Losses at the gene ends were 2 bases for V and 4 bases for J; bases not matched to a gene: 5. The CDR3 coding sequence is TGTGCCAGCAGTTACCTCGGGACTAGCGAATACAATGAGCAGTTCTTC. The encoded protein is CASSYLGTSEYNEQFF.

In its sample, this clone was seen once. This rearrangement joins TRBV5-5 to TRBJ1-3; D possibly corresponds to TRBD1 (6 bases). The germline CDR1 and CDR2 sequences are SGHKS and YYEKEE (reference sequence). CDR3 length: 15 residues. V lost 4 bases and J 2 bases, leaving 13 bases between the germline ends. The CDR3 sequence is CASSARGGAGNTIYF. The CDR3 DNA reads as TGTGCCAGCAGCGCCCGGGGGGGCGCTGGAAACACCATATATTTT.

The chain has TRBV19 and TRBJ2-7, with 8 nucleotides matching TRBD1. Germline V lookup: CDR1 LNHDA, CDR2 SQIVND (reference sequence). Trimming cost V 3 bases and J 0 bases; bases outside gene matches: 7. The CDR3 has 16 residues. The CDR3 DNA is TGTGCCAGTAGTATCCAGGGGACAGGTAACTCCTACGAGCAGTACTTC. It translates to CASSIQGTGNSYEQYF.

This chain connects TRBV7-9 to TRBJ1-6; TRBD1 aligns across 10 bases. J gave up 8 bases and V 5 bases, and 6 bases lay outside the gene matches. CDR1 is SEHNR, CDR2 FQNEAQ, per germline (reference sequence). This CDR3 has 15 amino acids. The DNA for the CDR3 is TGTGCCAGCAGCCTCCGGACAGGGGGAGATTCACCCCTCCACTTT. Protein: CASSLRTGGDSPLHF.

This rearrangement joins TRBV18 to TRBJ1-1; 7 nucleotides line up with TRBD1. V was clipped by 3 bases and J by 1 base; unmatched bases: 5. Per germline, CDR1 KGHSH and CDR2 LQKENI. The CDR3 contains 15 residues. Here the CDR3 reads CASSPDRTENTEAFF. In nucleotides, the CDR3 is TGTGCCAGCTCACCGGACAGGACGGAGAACACTGAAGCTTTCTTT.

The CDR3 sequence: CASSDSMANTEAFF. The CDR3 DNA sequence: TGTGCCAGCAGTGACTCTATGGCGAACACTGAAGCTTTCTTT. V usage is TRBV9 and J usage is TRBJ1-1; D not resolved. The germline gives CDR1 SGDLS, CDR2 YYNGEE. The CDR3 is made up of 14 amino acids. V shed 5 bases and J shed 1 base, with 12 bases lying between them.

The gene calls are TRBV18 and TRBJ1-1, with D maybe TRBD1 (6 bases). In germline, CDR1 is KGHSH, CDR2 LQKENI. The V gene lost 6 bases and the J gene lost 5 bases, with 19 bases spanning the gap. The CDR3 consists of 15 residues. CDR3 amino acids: CASSPGTPGWTEAFF. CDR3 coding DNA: TGTGCCAGCTCCCCAGGGACACCTGGATGGACTGAAGCTTTCTTT.

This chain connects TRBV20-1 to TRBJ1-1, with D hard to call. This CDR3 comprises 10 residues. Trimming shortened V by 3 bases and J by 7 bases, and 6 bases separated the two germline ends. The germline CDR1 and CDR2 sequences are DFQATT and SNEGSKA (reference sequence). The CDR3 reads CSARLYEAFF. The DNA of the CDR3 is TGCAGTGCTAGGCTATATGAAGCTTTCTTT.

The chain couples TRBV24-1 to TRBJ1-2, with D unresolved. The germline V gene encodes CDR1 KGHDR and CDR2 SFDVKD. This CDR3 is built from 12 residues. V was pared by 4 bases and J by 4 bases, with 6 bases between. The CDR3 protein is CATSDAGYGYTF. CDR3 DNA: TGTGCCACCAGTGACGCGGGCTATGGCTACACCTTC.

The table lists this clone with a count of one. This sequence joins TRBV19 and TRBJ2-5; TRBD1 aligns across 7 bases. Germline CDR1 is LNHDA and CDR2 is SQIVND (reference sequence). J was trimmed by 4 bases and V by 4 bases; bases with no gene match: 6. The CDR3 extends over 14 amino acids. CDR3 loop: CASSRDRVAETQYF. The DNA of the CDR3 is TGTGCCAGTAGTAGAGACAGGGTGGCAGAGACCCAGTACTTC.

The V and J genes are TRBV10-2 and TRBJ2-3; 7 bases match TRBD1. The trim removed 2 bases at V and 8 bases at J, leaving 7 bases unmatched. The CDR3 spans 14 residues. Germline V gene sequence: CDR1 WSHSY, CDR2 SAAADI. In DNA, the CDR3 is TGCGCCAGCAGTGAGAATCCGGGACAGTTTACGCAGTATTTT. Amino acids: CASSENPGQFTQYF.

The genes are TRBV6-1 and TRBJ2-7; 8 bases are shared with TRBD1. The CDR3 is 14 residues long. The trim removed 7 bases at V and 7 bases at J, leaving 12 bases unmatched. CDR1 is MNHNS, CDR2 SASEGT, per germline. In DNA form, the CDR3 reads TGTGCCAGCACCCGACAGGGGAGTTCTGCGGAGCAGTACTTC. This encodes CASTRQGSSAEQYF.

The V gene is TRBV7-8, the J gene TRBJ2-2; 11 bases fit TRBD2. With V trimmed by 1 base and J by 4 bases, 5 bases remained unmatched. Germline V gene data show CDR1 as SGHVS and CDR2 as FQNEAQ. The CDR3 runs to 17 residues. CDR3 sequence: CASSLGSGGAGTGELFF. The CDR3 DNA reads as TGTGCCAGCAGCTTAGGTAGCGGGGGGGCCGGCACCGGGGAGCTGTTTTTT.

The CDR3 protein is CASSEGYGEKLFF. The CDR3 DNA reads TGTGCCAGCAGTGAAGGGTACGGTGAAAAACTGTTTTTT. The rearrangement links TRBV6-1 to TRBJ1-4; no reliable D call. The CDR3 is 13 residues long. V was trimmed by 1 base and J by 7 bases, leaving 7 bases between them. Germline loops: CDR1 MNHNS, CDR2 SASEGT.

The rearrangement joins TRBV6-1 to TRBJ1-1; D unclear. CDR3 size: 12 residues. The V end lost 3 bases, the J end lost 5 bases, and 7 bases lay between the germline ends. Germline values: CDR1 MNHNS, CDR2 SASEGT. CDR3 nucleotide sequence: TGTGCCAGCAGTGACCCGGGGACTGAAGCTTTCTTT. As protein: CASSDPGTEAFF.

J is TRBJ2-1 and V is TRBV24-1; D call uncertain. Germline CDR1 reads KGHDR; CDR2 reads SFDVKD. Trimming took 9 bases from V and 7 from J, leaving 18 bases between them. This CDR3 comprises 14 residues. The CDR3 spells CATSTSLPTNEQFF. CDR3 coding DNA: TGTGCCACCTCGACTTCTCTACCCACTAATGAGCAGTTCTTC.